This T cell receptor beta chain was recorded in a study of human T cells and chemical hapten exposure. Study details: Sensitization was performed using 2% DPC on a roughly 2 cm by roughly 2 cm upper inner arm skin site. Mostly female, the patients presented with alopecia areata, totalis or universalis. Study-wide findings and caveats: Higher patch test scores went with higher counts of PT1 expanded TCRs. It was expanded TCRs that formed significantly more large CDR3 similarity clusters than controls did.

Noted time point: patch test 2, 6 weeks after DPC sensitization. Specified treatment: therapeutic diphenylcyclopropenone sensitization with weekly scalp DPC. Germline-derived CDR1 and CDR2 are MGHRA and YSYEKL. This CDR3 region has 16 residues. Deletions cut 1 base from V and 0 bases from J, with 11 bases between. TCRdb called the RACE reads again in MiXCR, with one record for every CDR3 protein. This table holds hundreds of thousands of distinct CDR3 sequences, over 6% found once. Comment on this clonotype: The antigen is undetermined.

The J gene is TRBJ2-3, the V gene TRBV4-1, with D perhaps TRBD2 (6 bases). This TCR was recovered from a young woman with alopecia areata. Some clones in this sample may be carry-over from other donors' samples. Sequencing was performed on whole blood, taken in connection with sensitization to the hapten diphenylcyclopropenone (DPC). CDR3 residues: CASSQVGLTSTDTQYF. CDR3 nucleotide sequence: TGCGCCAGCAGCCAAGTGGGACTTACTAGCACAGATACGCAGTATTTT.